Below are 10 T cell receptor beta chains sequenced from a single sample in a study of blood T cell repertoires in COVID-19. The method was immunoSEQ multiplex PCR; TCRdb's version includes in-frame clones alone and lacks a portion of them. The sample gives over 110,000 clones, approximately 87% of which show up once; roughly 4% is in the top ten. Sequencing was done on a sample of PBMCs or T cells enriched from blood (not recorded which). The receptors were gathered from a man over 45 in a cohort exposed to, infected with or recovered from COVID-19 (not recorded which).

The chain links TRBV18 to TRBJ2-1; TRBD1 matches at 9 bases. The CDR3 is 14 amino acids. Germline trimming cut 6 bases from V and 8 bases from J; bases unmatched to any gene: 8. CDR1 KGHSH and CDR2 LQKENI come from the germline V gene. In DNA form, the CDR3 reads TGTGCCAGCTCCTCCAACAGGGGGCGCGATGAGCAGTTCTTC. Protein: CASSSNRGRDEQFF.

The chain uses TRBV3-1 (or the pseudogene TRBV3-2) and TRBJ2-1; D is unclear. CDR3 length: 13 amino acids. Trimming pared 0 bases from V and 6 bases from J, leaving 6 bases between. Germline CDR1 is LGHDT and CDR2 is YNNKEL (reference sequence). The CDR3 DNA reads TGTGCCAGCAGCCAAGACTATTCCAATGAGCAGTTCTTC. It encodes CASSQDYSNEQFF.

This clone was observed a single time. The V and J genes are TRBV15 and TRBJ2-7, with D tentatively TRBD1 (5 bases). Looked up from germline, CDR1 is LNHNV and CDR2 is YYDKDF (reference sequence). The CDR3 has 14 amino acids. The germline V and J ends were trimmed by 6 bases and 3 bases, with 15 bases remaining between them. CDR3 residues: CATRKAGQGYEQYF. The CDR3 bases are TGTGCCACCAGAAAGGCAGGGCAGGGCTACGAGCAGTACTTC.

The V gene is TRBV7-9, the J gene TRBJ1-2; the match to TRBD1 covers 8 bases. This CDR3 has 14 amino acids. The V gene end was trimmed by 2 bases and the J gene end by 4 bases; junction bases not matched to a gene: 3. Germline CDR1 SEHNR, CDR2 FQNEAQ (reference sequence). The CDR3 DNA follows: TGTGCCAGCAGCTTACCAGGGGGCAGCTATGGCTACACCTTC. This sequence encodes CASSLPGGSYGYTF. Drawing the rest from reference TRBV7-9 and TRBJ1-2, the complete variable domain is DTGVSQNPRHKITKRGQNVTFRCDPISEHNRLYWYRQTLGQGPEFLTYFQNEAQLEKSRLLSDRFSAERPKGSFSTLEIQRTEQGDSAMYLCASSLPGGSYGYTFGSGTRLTVV.

The chain links TRBV7-8 to TRBJ2-3, with D maybe TRBD2 (6 bases). Germline CDR1 SGHVS, CDR2 FQNEAQ. The V and J ends lost 1 base and 1 base respectively, with 12 bases between them. CDR3 length: 16 residues. The CDR3 sequence: CASSLGVGRGTDTQYF. The CDR3, as DNA: TGTGCCAGCAGCTTAGGGGTCGGGAGAGGCACAGATACGCAGTATTTT.

V is TRBV5-1 and J is TRBJ1-1; 8 bases map to TRBD1. Unmatched junction bases numbered 8, after V lost 4 bases and J lost 3 bases. The CDR3 sequence is 15 residues long. Germline CDR1 SGHRS, CDR2 YFSETQ. The CDR3 is CASSDPGQGYTEAFF. CDR3 sequence (DNA): TGCGCCAGCAGCGACCCTGGACAGGGATACACTGAAGCTTTCTTT.

The V call is TRBV19, the J call TRBJ1-1; D unresolved. CDR3 length: 13 amino acids. Per the germline V gene, CDR1 is LNHDA and CDR2 is SQIVND (reference sequence). Trimming stripped 5 bases from V and 5 bases from J, with 12 bases between. CDR3 in amino acids: CASSPLSGTEAFF. The CDR3 DNA reads TGTGCCAGTAGTCCGCTCTCGGGGACTGAAGCTTTCTTT.

This clone was seen more than once but under ten times. The chain couples TRBV18 to TRBJ2-2, with TRBD2 identical over 8 bases. The germline V gene encodes CDR1 KGHSH and CDR2 LQKENI. Trimming took 2 bases from V and 3 from J; bases not matched to a gene: 2. This CDR3 region has 15 residues. CDR3 in DNA: TGTGCCAGCTCACCAACTAGCGGTGACACCGGGGAGCTGTTTTTT. Translated: CASSPTSGDTGELFF.

The chain employs TRBV14 and TRBJ2-2, with 11 bases that match TRBD1. Trimming removed 5 bases from V and 9 bases from J; junction bases left unmatched: 5. This CDR3 has 14 amino acids. Germline loops: CDR1 SGHDN, CDR2 FVKESK. Here the CDR3 DNA reads TGTGCCAGCAGCTGGACAGGGGGCATGAGGGAGCTGTTTTTT. It codes for CASSWTGGMRELFF. Filled out from reference TRBV14 and TRBJ2-2, the complete variable domain reads EAGVTQFPSHSVIEKGQTVTLRCDPISGHDNLYWYRRVMGKEIKFLLHFVKESKQDESGMPNNRFLAERTGGTYSTLKVQPAELEDSGVYFCASSWTGGMRELFFGEGSRLTVL.

The CDR3: CASSSTGGGYGYTF. Here the CDR3 DNA reads TGTGCCAGCAGCTCCACAGGGGGGGGGTATGGCTACACCTTC. This chain joins TRBV7-9 and TRBJ1-2; TRBD1 matches 8 bases. The CDR3 sequence is 14 residues long. V lost 4 bases and J lost 5; bases outside the gene matches: 6. The germline V gene encodes CDR1 SEHNR and CDR2 FQNEAQ (reference sequence).